These 17 T cell receptor beta chains came from one sample sequenced in a study of T cells of healthy individuals. TCRdb used MiXCR to reprocess the 5' RACE reads, holding one entry per CDR3 protein. Among fewer than 75,000 distinct CDR3 sequences, 15% to 20% were seen once, and the ten largest hold around 5%. These receptors were obtained from a human donor in good health.

This clonotype turned up a few times. V is TRBV2 and J is TRBJ2-1; D perhaps matches TRBD1 (6 bases). Germline lookup yields CDR1 SNHLY and CDR2 FYNNEI. This CDR3 comprises 13 residues. V lost 5 bases and J lost 7, with 12 bases in between. Here the CDR3 reads CASSLNRGNEQFF. The DNA of the CDR3 is TGTGCCAGCAGTCTTAATAGGGGGAATGAGCAGTTCTTC.

This clonotype showed up many times. The chain links TRBV5-6 to TRBJ2-7; D is uncertain. This CDR3 has 14 amino acids. Looked up from germline, CDR1 is SGHDT and CDR2 is YYEEEE. Trimming removed 0 bases at V and 3 bases at J, with 10 bases between. The CDR3 nucleotides are TGTGCCAGCAGCTTGGGTGACGGCCGCTACGAGCAGTACTTC. This sequence encodes CASSLGDGRYEQYF.

Only a few counts were recorded for this clonotype. The chain employs TRBV11-2 and TRBJ2-3; D might be TRBD1 or TRBD2, each matching 6 bases. In germline, CDR1 is SGHAT, CDR2 FQNNGV. The V end lost 4 bases, the J end lost 1 base, and 12 bases lay between the germline ends. The CDR3 loop spans 15 amino acids. The CDR3 DNA sequence: TGTGCCAGCAGCTACCGGGGGCCAGGCACAGATACGCAGTATTTT. It codes for CASSYRGPGTDTQYF. The variable domain in full, completed from reference TRBV11-2 and TRBJ2-3, reads EAGVAQSPRYKIIEKRQSVAFWCNPISGHATLYWYQQILGQGPKLLIQFQNNGVVDDSQLPKDRFSAERLKGVDSTLKIQPAKLEDSAVYLCASSYRGPGTDTQYFGPGTRLTVL.

This clonotype was seen a few times. This chain links TRBV5-1 with TRBJ1-4; TRBD1 might be the D (5 bases). This CDR3 has 14 amino acids. Looked up from germline, CDR1 is SGHRS and CDR2 is YFSETQ. Between the trimmed V and J ends, which lost 5 bases and 6 bases, there was a span of 14 bases. The CDR3 spells CASRFGHEYEKLFF. For the CDR3, the DNA is TGCGCCAGCAGGTTCGGACACGAATATGAAAAACTGTTTTTT. The full variable domain, with the rest looked up from reference TRBV5-1 and TRBJ1-4, is KAGVTQTPRYLIKTRGQQVTLSCSPISGHRSVSWYQQTPGQGLQFLFEYFSETQRNKGNFPGRFSGRQFSNSRSEMNVSTLELGDSALYLCASRFGHEYEKLFFGSGTQLSVL.

This clonotype was observed at least ten times. The chain carries TRBV19 and TRBJ1-2; 7 nucleotides agree with TRBD1. The CDR3 loop spans 16 amino acids. Losses at the gene ends were 3 bases for V and 3 bases for J; bases not matched to a gene: 10. Germline V CDR1 and CDR2: LNHDA, SQIVND (reference sequence). The CDR3 DNA follows: TGTGCCAGTAGTATGAAGACGGGGAGGGGGCACTATGGCTACACCTTC. Translating gives CASSMKTGRGHYGYTF. The full variable domain, with the rest looked up from reference TRBV19 and TRBJ1-2, is DGGITQSPKYLFRKEGQNVTLSCEQNLNHDAMYWYRQDPGQGLRLIYYSQIVNDFQKGDIAEGYSVSREKKESFPLTVTSAQKNPTAFYLCASSMKTGRGHYGYTFGSGTRLTVV.

This clonotype was detected a few times. The chain uses TRBV7-2 and TRBJ2-1; D perhaps matches TRBD2 (5 bases). Germline values: CDR1 SGHTA, CDR2 FQGNSA. Trimming removed 7 bases at V and 6 bases at J, with 19 bases between. This CDR3 has 15 amino acids. CDR3: CASTLLAPLGNEQFF. The CDR3 DNA is TGTGCCAGCACCCTCCTAGCCCCGTTAGGCAATGAGCAGTTCTTC.

This clonotype was detected only a few times. This rearrangement joins TRBV7-9 to TRBJ1-2, with unresolved D. Per the germline V gene, CDR1 is SEHNR and CDR2 is FQNEAQ (reference sequence). This CDR3 is built from 12 residues. V shed 1 base and J shed 3 bases, with 3 bases lying between them. The CDR3 sequence is CASSLVDYGYTF. CDR3 sequence (DNA): TGTGCCAGCAGCTTAGTAGACTATGGCTACACCTTC.

This clonotype was seen repeatedly, ten times or more. The chain links TRBV5-1 to TRBJ1-4; D not certain. Trimming took 7 bases from V and 3 from J, leaving 16 bases between them. This CDR3 comprises 15 residues. The V gene's germline CDR1 is SGHRS and CDR2 YFSETQ. CDR3 bases: TGCGCCAGCGGGAGGATTTACGGAGCTAATGAAAAACTGTTTTTT. This translates into CASGRIYGANEKLFF.

This chain links TRBV7-2 with TRBJ2-5; D could derive from TRBD1 or TRBD2 (5 bases each). The CDR3 has 15 amino acids. Trimming stripped 1 base from V and 5 bases from J, with 14 bases between. Germline V gene data show CDR1 as SGHTA and CDR2 as FQGNSA. The CDR3 sequence is CASSLEAGAGETQYF. The DNA of the CDR3 is TGTGCCAGCAGCTTAGAGGCCGGGGCAGGGGAGACCCAGTACTTC.

This clonotype was recorded many times. The chain couples TRBV7-2 to TRBJ2-7; 9 nucleotides line up with TRBD2. Trimming took 5 bases from V and 4 from J; bases not matched to a gene: 12. Germline V lookup: CDR1 SGHTA, CDR2 FQGNSA. The CDR3 has 16 residues. In DNA form, the CDR3 reads TGTGCCAGCAGCCCTTATTCTAGCGGGACACAATACGAGCAGTACTTC. Its protein is CASSPYSSGTQYEQYF.

This clonotype was counted a few times. This rearrangement joins TRBV5-1 to TRBJ2-7; 11 positions agree with TRBD2. V shed 4 bases, J shed 6 bases, and the junction held 12 bases outside the gene matches. CDR3 length: 16 amino acids. CDR1 is SGHRS and CDR2 is YFSETQ in the germline V gene. CDR3 protein: CASSRMGTSGPGEQYF. The CDR3 DNA follows: TGCGCCAGCAGCCGCATGGGGACTAGCGGTCCGGGCGAGCAGTACTTC.

Ten or more counts support this clonotype. V usage is TRBV6-4 and J usage is TRBJ2-2; maybe TRBD2 (5 bases). Trimming removed 0 bases from V and 2 bases from J, with 10 bases in between. The germline CDR1 and CDR2 sequences are MRHNA and SNTAGT. The CDR3 totals 16 residues. This chain's CDR3 is CASSDSPGLNTGELFF. Here the CDR3 DNA reads TGTGCCAGCAGTGACTCGCCAGGACTTAACACCGGGGAGCTGTTTTTT.

The V gene is TRBV7-9, the J gene TRBJ2-1, with 7 bases identical to TRBD1. CDR1 is SEHNR and CDR2 is FQNEAQ in the germline V gene (reference sequence). V was clipped by 5 bases and J by 3 bases; unmatched bases: 10. This CDR3 has 16 amino acids. CDR3 sequence (DNA): TGTGCCAGCAGCCCCCCCTCCGGGACAGACTACAATGAGCAGTTCTTC. It translates to CASSPPSGTDYNEQFF.

This clonotype was recorded a few times. The chain recombines TRBV18 with TRBJ1-1; 9 bases line up with TRBD1. The ends lost 5 bases at V and 3 bases at J; junction bases unmatched: 10. Per germline, CDR1 KGHSH and CDR2 LQKENI. The CDR3 sequence is 16 residues long. The CDR3 sequence: CASSSLQGAFDTEAFF. The CDR3 DNA is TGTGCCAGCTCATCGCTACAGGGGGCGTTCGACACTGAAGCTTTCTTT.

This clonotype showed up many times. The rearrangement joins TRBV12-3 or TRBV12-4 to TRBJ2-2; TRBD2 matches at 8 bases. V was clipped by 4 bases and J by 7 bases; unmatched bases: 11. There are 16 residues in the CDR3. The CDR3 coding sequence is TGTGCCAGCAGTTCCTCCTGGACTAGCTTCGGCGGGGAGCTGTTTTTT. It translates to CASSSSWTSFGGELFF.

This clonotype was detected a few times. The CDR3 loop reads CASSQVLRRRFTGELFF. The CDR3 DNA reads as TGCGCCAGCAGCCAAGTCTTGCGACGAAGGTTCACCGGGGAGCTGTTTTTT. The rearrangement links TRBV4-1 to TRBJ2-2, with D uncertain. In germline, CDR1 is MGHRA, CDR2 YSYEKL. CDR3 length: 17 residues. V shed 1 base and J shed 4 bases, with 16 bases lying between them.

The DNA of the CDR3 is TGCGCCAGCAGCCAACCCGGGACGCAGTATGGCTACACCTTC. As protein: CASSQPGTQYGYTF. The chain couples TRBV4-1 to TRBJ1-2, with D tentatively TRBD1 (5 bases). In germline, CDR1 is MGHRA, CDR2 YSYEKL. V was trimmed by 2 bases and J by 5 bases, leaving 12 bases between them. This CDR3 has 14 amino acids.